This T cell receptor beta chain was obtained from a study of neurological immune-mediated disorders. Time point meaning: longitudinal time-point 1 (baseline). TCRdb independently ran MiXCR on the 5' RACE reads; one entry per CDR3 protein. This table has under 90,000 distinct CDR3 sequences, roughly 10% appearing once. This clonotype was counted many times. The sample consisted of PBMCs. The receptor was derived from a man aged 30 to 45 in good health.

The CDR3 here is CASSLAWGDGGVSEQYF. The CDR3 coding sequence is TGTGCCAGCAGCTTAGCCTGGGGGGACGGCGGGGTCTCAGAGCAGTACTTC. The rearrangement joins TRBV7-6 to TRBJ2-7; a possible D gene is TRBD2 (6 bases). V was cut by 0 bases and J by 7 bases, with 22 bases left in between. The germline CDR1 and CDR2 sequences are SGHVS and FNYEAQ. This CDR3 spans 17 amino acids. Variable domain in full (rest from reference TRBV7-6 and TRBJ2-7): GAGVSQSPRYKVTKRGQDVALRCDPISGHVSLYWYRQALGQGPEFLTYFNYEAQQDKSGLPNDRFSAERPEGSISTLTIQRTEQRDSAMYRCASSLAWGDGGVSEQYFGPGTRLTVT.